The entry below describes one T cell receptor beta chain. It was autoimmune disease history or systemic immunosuppression that excluded patients. This sample is part of a study of OX40 agonist ivuxolimab in advanced cancers. Germline trimming cut 6 bases from V and 2 bases from J; bases unmatched to any gene: 9. Germline CDR1 reads MGHDK; CDR2 reads SYGVNS. This CDR3 has 15 residues. Assay: immunoSEQ multiplex PCR; the TCRdb copy retains only in-frame clones and omits some. The table has nearly 90,000 clones, just under 90% seen once. Material: CD4+ or CD8+ T cells sorted from blood, obtained in a trial of the OX40 agonist ivuxolimab. The TCR sequence derives from an adult with an advanced solid tumor such as melanoma, head and neck, liver or kidney cancer. The gene calls are TRBV25-1 and TRBJ2-7; 8 nucleotides align to TRBD2. The DNA of the CDR3 is TGTGCCAGCAGAGAAATGACAGCGGGGGCCTACGAGCAGTACTTC. Translating it yields CASREMTAGAYEQYF.